This T cell receptor beta chain was profiled in a study of blood T cells in healthy people across ages (dated by TCRdb to between 2015 and 2016). With respect to the entire study: In model experiments, template switching captured roughly one uniquely barcoded TCR beta cDNA molecule for every two T cells. The study analyzed two additional independent replicas of 1 million unique cDNA reads from the same blood draw for two donors, one aged 18 to 30 and one aged 80 or older. Age-related changes in TCR beta repertoire diversity were measured in the study by deep sequencing normalized with unique cDNA molecular identifiers. The donors were divided into four age groups: young (average approximately 15 years), middle-aged (almost 40), aged (roughly 60) and long-lived (about 79). To avoid experimental bias, donors of different ages were spread randomly across the sequencing lanes. What the study reported, not specific to this receptor: Compared with the aged group, more naive CD4+ T cells, fewer expanded clones and increased TCR diversity were shown by the long-lived group, suggesting age selection. Because donor CMV infection status was unknown, age-related changes in expanded clonotypes were potentially confounded. A strong correlation was found between observed TCR beta diversity and the percentage of naive T cells measured by flow cytometry. Bulk unsorted PBMC profiling prevented conclusive comparison of naive and antigen-experienced compartments. Observed TCR beta diversity per million T cells fell roughly linearly with age, and a significant reduction was already apparent by age around 36. Total diversity estimates from one million sequenced T cells were considered lower bounds and underestimates.

Library generation was performed with 5' RACE. The run used an Illumina HiSeq 2500. A second roughly 6 to 12 cycle PCR used a sample-barcoded 5' primer and a J-beta primer mix. A template-switch 5' adaptor carrying 12 random nucleotides introduced a unique molecular identifier onto each TCR beta cDNA molecule. At least 2.5 million CDR3-containing paired-end reads were obtained from each sample. First-strand cDNA was synthesized from all RNA with the Mint cDNA synthesis kit, primed by a TRBC-specific oligonucleotide. After uracil-DNA glycosylase treatment, a first 18-cycle PCR used universal primers M1SS and BC2_uni_R on all cDNA. For the original study's pipeline: For normalization, 1 million high-quality reads, each with a distinct molecular identifier, were randomly selected from each sample. Reads sharing molecular identifiers were discarded rather than binned into consensus sequences. CDR3 identification, clonotype clustering and error correction used MiTCR with a Q25 quality threshold and the strictest error-elimination algorithm. A nonparametric unseen species model with Euler transformation was used to estimate lower-bound total TCR beta diversity. In-frame beta chains were kept once TCRdb had trimmed the public reads at Q25 with fastp and called clones with MiXCR. CDR3 protein sequences are deduplicated, and each keeps its most common genes and DNA. The V and J calls reflect TCRdb's pipeline rather than the authors' work. The sample table holds about 900,000 distinct CDR3 sequences, of which around 46% were seen once. The ten largest clonotypes hold around an eighth of the sample.

The germline V gene (reference sequence) sets CDR1 to DFQATT and CDR2 to SNEGSKA. The CDR3 runs 14 residues from the cysteine to the phenylalanine. The DNA shown is the 42-base CDR3, in frame from base 1. V is shortened by 4 bases, J by 4 bases, and the region joining them spans 17 bases. Donors were 40 or so systemically healthy Caucasian individuals from Russia aged roughly 6 to 90 years. Approximately 10 milliliters of peripheral blood were collected from each donor into EDTA-treated Vacutainer tubes. Ficoll-Paque density-gradient centrifugation was used to isolate PBMCs, with at least 7 million obtained per sample. Trizol reagent was used to extract total RNA from PBMCs, with at least 5.5 micrograms per sample. The percentages of naive CD45RAhigh/CD27high T cells were determined by flow cytometry on a PBMC aliquot from every donor. This clonotype was counted only a few times. Its antigen specificity is not known. Base qualities are not at hand, and no much larger clone is one base apart.

The sequence came from a man younger than 45 in good health. The chain couples TRBV20-1 to TRBJ2-7; a weak D assignment points to TRBD1 (5 bases agree). The sequencing sample was made of blood. This receptor carries the CDR3 CSATPEGATYEQYF. In nucleotide form, the sequence is TGCAGTGCTACTCCCGAAGGGGCGACTTACGAGCAGTACTTC.